This T cell receptor (beta chain) was sequenced during a study of shared clonotypes between healthy human individuals. Whole-study context: Used for every donor were three CD4 naive, three CD4 memory, two CD8 naive and one CD8 memory plate.

Running of the assay took place at deep level. Sequencing used immunoSEQ multiplex PCR; TCRdb keeps in-frame clones, though not all of them. The sample comprises about 2 million clones, about 95% of which are singletons, and approximately 0.13% rests with the top ten. The germline V and J ends were trimmed by 4 bases and 1 base, with 9 bases remaining between them. This CDR3 is built from 13 residues. Germline assignment: CDR1 SGHRS and CDR2 YFSETQ. Notes on this clone: The antigen remains unidentified. Other DNA sequences of this sample code for an identical CDR3.

Study outcomes and limitations: Generally, estimated richness proved larger in naive subsets than it did in memory subsets.

The V call is TRBV5-1, the J call TRBJ2-7, with D tentatively TRBD2 (7 bases). Input material: naive CD4+ T cells sorted from blood. Subset: CD45RA+ positively selected. The TCR sequence derives from a man younger than 30 in good health. CDR3: CASSGGASYEQYF. CDR3 DNA sequence: TGCGCCAGCAGCGGGGGGGCGTCCTACGAGCAGTACTTC.